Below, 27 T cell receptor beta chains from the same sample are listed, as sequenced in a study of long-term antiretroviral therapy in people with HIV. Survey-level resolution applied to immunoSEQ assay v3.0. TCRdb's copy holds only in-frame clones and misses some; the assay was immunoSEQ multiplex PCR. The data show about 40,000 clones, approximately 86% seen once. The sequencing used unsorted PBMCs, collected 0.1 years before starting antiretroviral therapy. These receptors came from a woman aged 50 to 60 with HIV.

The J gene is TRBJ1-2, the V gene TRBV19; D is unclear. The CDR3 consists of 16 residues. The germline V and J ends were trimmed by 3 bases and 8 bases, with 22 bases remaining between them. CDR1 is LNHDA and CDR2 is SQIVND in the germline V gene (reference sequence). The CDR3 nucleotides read TGTGCCAGTAGTATCGAAGGTTGGCGATTGAGAGAAGGCTACACCTTC. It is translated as CASSIEGWRLREGYTF.

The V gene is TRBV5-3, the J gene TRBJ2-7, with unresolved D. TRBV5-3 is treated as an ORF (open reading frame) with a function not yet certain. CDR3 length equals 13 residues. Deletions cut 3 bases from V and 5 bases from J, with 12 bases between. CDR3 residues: CARSSAYGNEQYF. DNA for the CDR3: TGTGCCAGAAGCTCCGCTTACGGTAACGAGCAGTACTTC.

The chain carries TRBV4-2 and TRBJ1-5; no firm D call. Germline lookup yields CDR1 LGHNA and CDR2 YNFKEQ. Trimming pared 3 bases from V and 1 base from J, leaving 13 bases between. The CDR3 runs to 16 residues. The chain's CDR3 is CASSQSLGESNQPQHF. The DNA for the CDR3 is TGTGCCAGCAGCCAGTCTCTAGGTGAAAGCAATCAGCCCCAGCATTTT.

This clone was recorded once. Here the CDR3 DNA reads TGTGCCAGCAGAGAGGTGACAGGGGTTAATGAAAAACTGTTTTTT. Its protein is CASREVTGVNEKLFF. The J gene is TRBJ1-4, the V gene TRBV2; 8 nucleotides line up with TRBD1. CDR3 length equals 15 residues. In germline, CDR1 is SNHLY, CDR2 FYNNEI. V shed 6 bases and J 4 bases; nucleotides not matched to a gene: 7.

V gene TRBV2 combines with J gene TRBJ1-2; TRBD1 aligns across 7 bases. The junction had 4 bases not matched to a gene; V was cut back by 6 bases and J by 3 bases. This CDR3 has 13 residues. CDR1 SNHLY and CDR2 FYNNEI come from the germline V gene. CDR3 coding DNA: TGTGCCAGCAGCTCCGACAGGGACTATGGCTACACCTTC. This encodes CASSSDRDYGYTF.

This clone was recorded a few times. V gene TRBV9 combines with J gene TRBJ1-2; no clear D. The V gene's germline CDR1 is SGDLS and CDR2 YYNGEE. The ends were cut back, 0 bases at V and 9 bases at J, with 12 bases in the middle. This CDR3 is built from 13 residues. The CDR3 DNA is TGTGCCAGCAGCGTAGGGTCCTCCTCCCGCTACACCTTC. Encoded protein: CASSVGSSSRYTF.

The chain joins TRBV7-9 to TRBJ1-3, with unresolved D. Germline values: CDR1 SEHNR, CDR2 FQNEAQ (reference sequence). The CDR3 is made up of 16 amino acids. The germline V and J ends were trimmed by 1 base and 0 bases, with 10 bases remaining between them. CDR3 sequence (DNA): TGTGCCAGCAGCTTAGACAAGGGCAGCTCTGGAAACACCATATATTTT. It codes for CASSLDKGSSGNTIYF. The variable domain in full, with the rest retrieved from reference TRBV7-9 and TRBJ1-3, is DTGVSQNPRHKITKRGQNVTFRCDPISEHNRLYWYRQTLGQGPEFLTYFQNEAQLEKSRLLSDRFSAERPKGSFSTLEIQRTEQGDSAMYLCASSLDKGSSGNTIYFGEGSWLTVV.

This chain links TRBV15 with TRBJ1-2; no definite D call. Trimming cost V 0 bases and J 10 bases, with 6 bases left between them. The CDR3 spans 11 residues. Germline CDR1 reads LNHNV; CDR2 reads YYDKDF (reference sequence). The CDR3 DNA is TGTGCCACCAGCAGAGATGGGGTCTACACCTTC. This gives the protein CATSRDGVYTF.

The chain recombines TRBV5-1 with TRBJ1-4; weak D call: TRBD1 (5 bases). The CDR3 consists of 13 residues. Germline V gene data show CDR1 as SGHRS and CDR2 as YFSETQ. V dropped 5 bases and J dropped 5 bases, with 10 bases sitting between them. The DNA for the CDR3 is TGCGCCAGCAGGGGGGAGGCGAATGAAAAACTGTTTTTT. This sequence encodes CASRGEANEKLFF.

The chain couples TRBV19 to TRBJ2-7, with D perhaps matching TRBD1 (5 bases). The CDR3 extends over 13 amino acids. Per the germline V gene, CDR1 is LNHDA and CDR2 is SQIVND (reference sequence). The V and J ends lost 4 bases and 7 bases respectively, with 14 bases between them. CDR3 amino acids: CASSRTSNREQYF. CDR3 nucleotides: TGTGCCAGTAGTAGGACCTCGAACAGGGAGCAGTACTTC.

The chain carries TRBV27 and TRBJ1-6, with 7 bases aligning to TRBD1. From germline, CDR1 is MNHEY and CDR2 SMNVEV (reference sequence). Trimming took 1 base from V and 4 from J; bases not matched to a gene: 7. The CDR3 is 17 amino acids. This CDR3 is CASSLLVGQKYNSPLHF. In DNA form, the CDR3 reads TGTGCCAGCAGTTTATTGGTGGGACAGAAGTATAATTCACCCCTCCACTTT.

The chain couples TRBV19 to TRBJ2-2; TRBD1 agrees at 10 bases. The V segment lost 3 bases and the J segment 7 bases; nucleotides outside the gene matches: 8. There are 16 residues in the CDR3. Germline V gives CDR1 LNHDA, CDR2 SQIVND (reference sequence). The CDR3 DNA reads TGTGCCAGTAGTATCGGCGGGACAGGGGCTATCGGGGAGCTGTTTTTT. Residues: CASSIGGTGAIGELFF.

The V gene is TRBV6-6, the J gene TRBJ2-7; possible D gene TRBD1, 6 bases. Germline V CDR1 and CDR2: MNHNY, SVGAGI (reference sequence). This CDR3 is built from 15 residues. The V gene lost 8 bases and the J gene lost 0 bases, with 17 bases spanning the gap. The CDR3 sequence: CASGAAGQFSYEQYF. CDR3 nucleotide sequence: TGTGCCAGCGGGGCCGCAGGACAGTTCTCCTACGAGCAGTACTTC.

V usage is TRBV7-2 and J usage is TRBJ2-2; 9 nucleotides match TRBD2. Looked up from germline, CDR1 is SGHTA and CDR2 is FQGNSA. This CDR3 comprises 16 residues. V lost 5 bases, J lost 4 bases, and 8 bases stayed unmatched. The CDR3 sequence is CASSRELAGPTGELFF. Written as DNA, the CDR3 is TGTGCCAGCAGCAGGGAGCTAGCGGGGCCCACCGGGGAGCTGTTTTTT.

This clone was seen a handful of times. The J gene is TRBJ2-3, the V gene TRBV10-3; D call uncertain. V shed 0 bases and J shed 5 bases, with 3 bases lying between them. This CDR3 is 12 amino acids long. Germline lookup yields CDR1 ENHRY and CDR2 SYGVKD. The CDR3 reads CAISESIDTQYF. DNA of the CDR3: TGTGCCATCAGTGAGTCGATAGATACGCAGTATTTT.

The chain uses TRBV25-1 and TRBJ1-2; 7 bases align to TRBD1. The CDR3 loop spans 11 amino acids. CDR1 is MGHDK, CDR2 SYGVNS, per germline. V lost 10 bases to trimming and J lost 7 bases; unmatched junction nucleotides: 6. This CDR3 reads CATRQGSGYTF. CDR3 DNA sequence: TGTGCCACCCGACAGGGCTCTGGCTACACCTTC.

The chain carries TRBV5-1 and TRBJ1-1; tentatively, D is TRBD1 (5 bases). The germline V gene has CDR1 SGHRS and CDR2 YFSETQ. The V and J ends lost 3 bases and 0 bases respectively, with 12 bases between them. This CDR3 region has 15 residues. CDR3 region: CASSSTGTLNTEAFF. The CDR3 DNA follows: TGCGCCAGCAGCTCTACCGGGACGTTGAACACTGAAGCTTTCTTT.

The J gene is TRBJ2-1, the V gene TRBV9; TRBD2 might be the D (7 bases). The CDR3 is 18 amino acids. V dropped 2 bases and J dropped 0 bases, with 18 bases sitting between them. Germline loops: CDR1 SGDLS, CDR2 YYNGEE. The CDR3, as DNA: TGTGCCAGCAGCGTCTATGGCGGGGGCCCGAGCTCCTACAATGAGCAGTTCTTC. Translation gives CASSVYGGGPSSYNEQFF.

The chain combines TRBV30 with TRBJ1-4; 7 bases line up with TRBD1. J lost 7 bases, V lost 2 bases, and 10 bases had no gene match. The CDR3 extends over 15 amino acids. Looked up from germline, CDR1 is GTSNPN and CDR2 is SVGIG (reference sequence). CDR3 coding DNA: TGTGCCTGGAGTTTACCCCAGGGGGTGGGTGAAAAACTGTTTTTT. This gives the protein CAWSLPQGVGEKLFF.

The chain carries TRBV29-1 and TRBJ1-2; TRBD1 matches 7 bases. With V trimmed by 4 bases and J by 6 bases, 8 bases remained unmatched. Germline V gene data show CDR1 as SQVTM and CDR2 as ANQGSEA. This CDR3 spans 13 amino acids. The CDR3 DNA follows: TGCAGCGTTGTGGCAGGGGGAAGCAATGGCTACACCTTC. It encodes CSVVAGGSNGYTF.

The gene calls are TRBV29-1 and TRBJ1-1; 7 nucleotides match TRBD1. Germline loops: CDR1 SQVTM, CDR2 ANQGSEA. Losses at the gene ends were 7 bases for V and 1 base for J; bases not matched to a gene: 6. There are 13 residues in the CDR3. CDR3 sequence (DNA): TGCAGCGGAACAAGGGGGCGGAACACTGAAGCTTTCTTT. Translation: CSGTRGRNTEAFF. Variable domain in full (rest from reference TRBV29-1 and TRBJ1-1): SAVISQKPSRDICQRGTSLTIQCQVDSQVTMMFWYRQQPGQSLTLIATANQGSEATYESGFVIDKFPISRPNLTFSTLTVSNMSPEDSSIYLCSGTRGRNTEAFFGQGTRLTVV.

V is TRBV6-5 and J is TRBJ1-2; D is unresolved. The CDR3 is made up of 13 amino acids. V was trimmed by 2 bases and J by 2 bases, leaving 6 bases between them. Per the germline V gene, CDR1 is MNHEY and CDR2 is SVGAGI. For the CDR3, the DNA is TGTGCCAGCAGTTACAACGGAAACTATGGCTACACCTTC. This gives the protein CASSYNGNYGYTF.

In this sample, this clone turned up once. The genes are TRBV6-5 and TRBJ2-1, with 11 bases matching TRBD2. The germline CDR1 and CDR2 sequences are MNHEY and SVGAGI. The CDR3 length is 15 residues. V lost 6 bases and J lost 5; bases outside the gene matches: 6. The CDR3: CASRHLAGGNNEQFF. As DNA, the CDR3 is TGTGCCAGCAGACACCTAGCGGGGGGTAACAATGAGCAGTTCTTC.

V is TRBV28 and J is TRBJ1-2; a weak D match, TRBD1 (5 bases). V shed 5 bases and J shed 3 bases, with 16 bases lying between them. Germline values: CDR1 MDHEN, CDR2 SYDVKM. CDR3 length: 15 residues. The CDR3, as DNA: TGTGCCAGCAGTCGCACAAGGGGCAACTACTATGGCTACACCTTC. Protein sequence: CASSRTRGNYYGYTF.

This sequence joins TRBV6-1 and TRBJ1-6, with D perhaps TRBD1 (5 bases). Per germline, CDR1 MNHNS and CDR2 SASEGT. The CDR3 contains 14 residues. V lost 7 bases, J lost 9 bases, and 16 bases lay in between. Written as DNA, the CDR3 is TGTGCCAGCACTTCTAGGGGCAATAGTTCACCCCTCCACTTT. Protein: CASTSRGNSSPLHF.

The CDR3 DNA is TGTGCCACCAGCAGGGGGTTAGCGGGGGCTCTGGGCGAGCAGTACTTC. It codes for CATSRGLAGALGEQYF. The V and J genes are TRBV15 and TRBJ2-7, with 9 positions matching TRBD2. The V gene end was trimmed by 3 bases and the J gene end by 6 bases; junction bases not matched to a gene: 12. The CDR3 consists of 16 residues. Germline CDR1 and CDR2: LNHNV and YYDKDF (reference sequence).

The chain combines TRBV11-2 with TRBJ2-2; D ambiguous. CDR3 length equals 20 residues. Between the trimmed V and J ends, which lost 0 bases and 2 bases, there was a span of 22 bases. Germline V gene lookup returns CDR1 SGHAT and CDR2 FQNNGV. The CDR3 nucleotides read TGTGCCAGCAGCTTAGATCTAGACCGCCCATTCGCGATTAACACCGGGGAGCTGTTTTTT. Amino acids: CASSLDLDRPFAINTGELFF.